The 18 T cell receptor beta chains presented below share a single source sample, sequenced in a study of cytomegalovirus exposure and HLA in healthy donors. Assay: immunoSEQ multiplex PCR; the TCRdb copy retains only in-frame clones and omits some. Of fewer than 400,000 clones detected, roughly 86% appear once; the ten largest clones hold more than 0.95%. The sample taken for sequencing was PBMCs. The source of these receptors is a young man in good health and CMV-seronegative.

The chain has TRBV19 and TRBJ1-1, with D perhaps matching TRBD1 (6 bases). The germline V gene encodes CDR1 LNHDA and CDR2 SQIVND (reference sequence). The CDR3 has 13 residues. V was cut by 8 bases and J by 8 bases, with 18 bases left in between. CDR3 region: CASSGQGLEEAFF. The CDR3 DNA follows: TGTGCCAGTTCGGGGCAGGGGTTGGAGGAAGCTTTCTTT. The variable domain in full, completed from reference TRBV19 and TRBJ1-1, reads DGGITQSPKYLFRKEGQNVTLSCEQNLNHDAMYWYRQDPGQGLRLIYYSQIVNDFQKGDIAEGYSVSREKKESFPLTVTSAQKNPTAFYLCASSGQGLEEAFFGQGTRLTVV.

The chain combines TRBV6-5 with TRBJ1-2, with a possible D match to TRBD1 (6 bases). There are 16 residues in the CDR3. V was clipped by 0 bases and J by 2 bases, with 13 bases between them. The V gene's germline CDR1 is MNHEY and CDR2 SVGAGI. Written as DNA, the CDR3 is TGTGCCAGCAGTTACTCAAAGGGACACCAGAACTATGGCTACACCTTC. It is translated as CASSYSKGHQNYGYTF.

The chain links TRBV15 to TRBJ2-2; tentative D call: TRBD2 (5 bases). V was cut by 5 bases and J by 6 bases, with 16 bases left in between. In germline, CDR1 is LNHNV, CDR2 YYDKDF (reference sequence). This CDR3 comprises 15 residues. CDR3 in DNA: TGTGCCACCAGCGGGTCTCGGGGTTTTCCCGGGGAGCTGTTTTTT. Protein product: CATSGSRGFPGELFF.

This clone was seen once. The V gene is TRBV4-3, the J gene TRBJ1-2; D not resolved. V lost 0 bases and J lost 0, with 11 bases in between. The germline CDR1 and CDR2 sequences are LGHNA and YSLEER. This CDR3 has 16 residues. The CDR3 protein is CASSQDRGPANYGYTF. The DNA of the CDR3 is TGCGCCAGCAGCCAAGATAGAGGGCCCGCTAACTATGGCTACACCTTC.

V and J are TRBV6-1 and TRBJ1-1, with D unresolved. Germline CDR1 MNHNS, CDR2 SASEGT. This CDR3 has 12 residues. V was trimmed by 8 bases and J by 9 bases, leaving 16 bases between them. CDR3 nucleotides: TGTGCCAGCTCCAGAGTAGGAGGGCAAGCTTTCTTT. Its translation: CASSRVGGQAFF.

The gene calls are TRBV6-5 and TRBJ1-3; 7 nucleotides align to TRBD1. Looked up from germline, CDR1 is MNHEY and CDR2 is SVGAGI. The CDR3 is 16 residues long. V was clipped by 4 bases and J by 1 base; unmatched bases: 7. CDR3 region: CASSFRSTGSGNTIYF. In nucleotides, the CDR3 is TGTGCCAGCAGTTTTCGGTCGACAGGGTCTGGAAACACCATATATTTT.

CDR3 sequence (DNA): TGTGCCAGCAGTGGCGGGCCTACCACTTTTGAGGAGCAGTACTTC. Translating gives CASSGGPTTFEEQYF. This sequence joins TRBV6-5 and TRBJ2-7; D possibly corresponds to TRBD2 (5 bases). Trimming stripped 5 bases from V and 7 bases from J, with 21 bases between. This CDR3 contains 15 residues. Germline V gives CDR1 MNHEY, CDR2 SVGAGI.

The rearrangement joins TRBV29-1 to TRBJ2-7; 11 nucleotides match TRBD1. The ends lost 2 bases at V and 5 bases at J; junction bases unmatched: 11. Germline V gene lookup returns CDR1 SQVTM and CDR2 ANQGSEA. This CDR3 has 16 residues. Here the CDR3 DNA reads TGCAGCGTTGAATGGGCCGCTGGACAGGGGGCTAACGAGCAGTACTTC. Amino acid sequence: CSVEWAAGQGANEQYF.

The chain recombines TRBV25-1 with TRBJ2-7, with TRBD1 matching over 10 bases. The length of the CDR3 is 17 residues. Germline CDR1 and CDR2: MGHDK and SYGVNS. After removal of 2 bases from V and 0 bases from J, the junction contained 7 bases not matched to a gene. Here the CDR3 DNA reads TGTGCCAGCAGTGAACCCCCGGGACAGGGGAACTCCTACGAGCAGTACTTC. Encoded protein: CASSEPPGQGNSYEQYF.

The chain combines TRBV14 with TRBJ1-2; D ambiguous. The germline gives CDR1 SGHDN, CDR2 FVKESK. Between the trimmed V and J ends, which lost 0 bases and 4 bases, there was a span of 6 bases. This CDR3 contains 13 residues. CDR3 sequence reads: CASSQEYSYGYTF. Written as DNA, the CDR3 is TGTGCCAGCAGCCAAGAGTACAGCTATGGCTACACCTTC.

This rearrangement joins TRBV14 to TRBJ2-5, with TRBD2 matching over 7 bases. CDR3 length: 14 amino acids. Germline lookup yields CDR1 SGHDN and CDR2 FVKESK. After removal of 5 bases from V and 0 bases from J, the junction contained 3 bases not matched to a gene. DNA for the CDR3: TGTGCCAGCAGCGAACTAGCGAACCAAGAGACCCAGTACTTC. Translated, it gives CASSELANQETQYF. The whole variable domain, remainder taken from reference TRBV14 and TRBJ2-5, is EAGVTQFPSHSVIEKGQTVTLRCDPISGHDNLYWYRRVMGKEIKFLLHFVKESKQDESGMPNNRFLAERTGGTYSTLKVQPAELEDSGVYFCASSELANQETQYFGPGTRLLVL.

This clone was detected only once. The chain uses TRBV5-4 and TRBJ1-6; TRBD1 is a possible D gene (6 bases). The V and J ends lost 1 base and 4 bases respectively, with 9 bases between them. Germline V CDR1 and CDR2: SGHNT, YYREEE (reference sequence). This CDR3 is built from 15 residues. CDR3 sequence: CASSLTGIYNSPLHF. The CDR3 DNA sequence: TGTGCCAGCAGCTTGACAGGGATTTATAATTCACCCCTCCACTTT. Full variable domain (remainder filled in from reference TRBV5-4 and TRBJ1-6): ETGVTQSPTHLIKTRGQQVTLRCSSQSGHNTVSWYQQALGQGPQFIFQYYREEENGRGNFPPRFSGLQFPNYSSELNVNALELDDSALYLCASSLTGIYNSPLHFGNGTRLTVT.

The rearrangement links TRBV15 to TRBJ1-5, with 7 nucleotides matching TRBD1. This CDR3 has 16 residues. The V and J ends lost 1 base and 7 bases, in that order; junction bases with no gene match: 10. Per germline, CDR1 LNHNV and CDR2 YYDKDF (reference sequence). In nucleotides, the CDR3 is TGTGCCACCAGCAGAGTCTTTAGGGGGCGCAGCCAGCCCCAGCATTTT. Translating gives CATSRVFRGRSQPQHF.

CDR3 DNA sequence: TGTGCCAGTTGTCGGGAAGTAGCGGGGCCCCTGGATACGCAGTATTTT. Protein sequence: CASCREVAGPLDTQYF. The chain links TRBV19 to TRBJ2-3; 8 nucleotides align to TRBD2. CDR1 is LNHDA, CDR2 SQIVND, per germline (reference sequence). After removal of 8 bases from V and 6 bases from J, the junction contained 16 bases not matched to a gene. The CDR3 spans 16 residues.

The chain joins TRBV19 to TRBJ1-6, with 9 bases identical to TRBD1. The ends lost 7 bases at V and 7 bases at J; junction bases unmatched: 8. The CDR3 has 15 amino acids. Germline V gene lookup returns CDR1 LNHDA and CDR2 SQIVND (reference sequence). The CDR3 DNA reads as TGTGCCAGTAAAATGGACAGGGGTGGAAATTCACCCCTCCACTTT. Translated, it gives CASKMDRGGNSPLHF.

The V gene is TRBV15, the J gene TRBJ1-5, with 8 bases fitting TRBD1. V trimming: 0 bases; J trimming: 7 bases; junction bases outside the gene matches: 8. From germline, CDR1 is LNHNV and CDR2 YYDKDF (reference sequence). The CDR3 extends over 16 amino acids. CDR3 residues: CATSRDLGQGGQPQHF. As DNA, the CDR3 is TGTGCCACCAGCAGAGATCTTGGACAGGGCGGACAGCCCCAGCATTTT.

The V and J genes are TRBV30 and TRBJ1-3; D gene uncertain. Trimming left V 2 bases short and J 7 bases short, with 6 bases between. The CDR3 has 11 amino acids. The germline V gene has CDR1 GTSNPN and CDR2 SVGIG (reference sequence). The DNA of the CDR3 is TGTGCCTGGAGTTCTAGGAACACCATATATTTT. Its translation is CAWSSRNTIYF.

The genes are TRBV7-8 and TRBJ1-4; unclear D gene. Looked up from germline, CDR1 is SGHVS and CDR2 is FQNEAQ. CDR3 length: 16 amino acids. Trimming removed 2 bases from V and 0 bases from J, with 10 bases in between. This CDR3 is CASSLFAGSTNEKLFF. The CDR3 DNA sequence: TGTGCCAGCAGCTTATTTGCAGGCTCAACTAATGAAAAACTGTTTTTT.